The clone carrying this T cell receptor beta chain was seen at least ten times. The antigen is undetermined. The CDR3 contains 18 residues. J gave up 10 bases and V 0 bases, and 15 bases lay outside the gene matches. The germline CDR1 and CDR2 sequences are MNHEY and SVGAGI. These data belong to a study of blood T cells in healthy people across ages. Study-wide results and caveats: Total diversity from one million sequenced T cells was likely underestimated.

Sample-barcoded 5' priming and a J-beta primer mix drove a second PCR of roughly 6 to 12 cycles. TCRdb recomputed calls from the 5' RACE reads with MiXCR, one row per CDR3 protein. Of approximately 880,000 distinct CDR3 sequences in the sample, about 48% are singletons; the top ten hold around 15%. The sample taken for sequencing was blood. The rearrangement joins TRBV6-5 to TRBJ2-1; TRBD2 aligns across 10 bases. The sequence came from a man aged 30-40 years in good health. This chain's CDR3 is CASSYSSSSGGPLGEQFF. As DNA, the CDR3 is TGTGCCAGCAGTTACTCATCCTCTAGCGGGGGCCCGCTGGGGGAGCAGTTCTTC.